This T cell receptor beta chain was sequenced during a study of technical replicates of blood from a handful of donors. With 5 bases removed from V and 4 bases from J, the gap between germline ends came to 11 bases. This CDR3 spans 13 amino acids. Germline-derived CDR1 and CDR2 are MGHRA and YSYEKL. Some clones are missing from TCRdb's copy, which holds only in-frame ones; the method was immunoSEQ multiplex PCR. This sample carries about 68,000 clones, under 98% of them seen once, and the ten largest clones take more than 0.25%. The source material was T cells isolated from PBMCs. The clonotype originates from a human donor in good health. J is TRBJ1-1 and V is TRBV4-1; possibly TRBD1 for D (5 bases). The DNA of the CDR3 is TGCGCCAGCAGCGCGACAGTTGGCACTGAAGCTTTCTTT. Translation gives CASSATVGTEAFF.